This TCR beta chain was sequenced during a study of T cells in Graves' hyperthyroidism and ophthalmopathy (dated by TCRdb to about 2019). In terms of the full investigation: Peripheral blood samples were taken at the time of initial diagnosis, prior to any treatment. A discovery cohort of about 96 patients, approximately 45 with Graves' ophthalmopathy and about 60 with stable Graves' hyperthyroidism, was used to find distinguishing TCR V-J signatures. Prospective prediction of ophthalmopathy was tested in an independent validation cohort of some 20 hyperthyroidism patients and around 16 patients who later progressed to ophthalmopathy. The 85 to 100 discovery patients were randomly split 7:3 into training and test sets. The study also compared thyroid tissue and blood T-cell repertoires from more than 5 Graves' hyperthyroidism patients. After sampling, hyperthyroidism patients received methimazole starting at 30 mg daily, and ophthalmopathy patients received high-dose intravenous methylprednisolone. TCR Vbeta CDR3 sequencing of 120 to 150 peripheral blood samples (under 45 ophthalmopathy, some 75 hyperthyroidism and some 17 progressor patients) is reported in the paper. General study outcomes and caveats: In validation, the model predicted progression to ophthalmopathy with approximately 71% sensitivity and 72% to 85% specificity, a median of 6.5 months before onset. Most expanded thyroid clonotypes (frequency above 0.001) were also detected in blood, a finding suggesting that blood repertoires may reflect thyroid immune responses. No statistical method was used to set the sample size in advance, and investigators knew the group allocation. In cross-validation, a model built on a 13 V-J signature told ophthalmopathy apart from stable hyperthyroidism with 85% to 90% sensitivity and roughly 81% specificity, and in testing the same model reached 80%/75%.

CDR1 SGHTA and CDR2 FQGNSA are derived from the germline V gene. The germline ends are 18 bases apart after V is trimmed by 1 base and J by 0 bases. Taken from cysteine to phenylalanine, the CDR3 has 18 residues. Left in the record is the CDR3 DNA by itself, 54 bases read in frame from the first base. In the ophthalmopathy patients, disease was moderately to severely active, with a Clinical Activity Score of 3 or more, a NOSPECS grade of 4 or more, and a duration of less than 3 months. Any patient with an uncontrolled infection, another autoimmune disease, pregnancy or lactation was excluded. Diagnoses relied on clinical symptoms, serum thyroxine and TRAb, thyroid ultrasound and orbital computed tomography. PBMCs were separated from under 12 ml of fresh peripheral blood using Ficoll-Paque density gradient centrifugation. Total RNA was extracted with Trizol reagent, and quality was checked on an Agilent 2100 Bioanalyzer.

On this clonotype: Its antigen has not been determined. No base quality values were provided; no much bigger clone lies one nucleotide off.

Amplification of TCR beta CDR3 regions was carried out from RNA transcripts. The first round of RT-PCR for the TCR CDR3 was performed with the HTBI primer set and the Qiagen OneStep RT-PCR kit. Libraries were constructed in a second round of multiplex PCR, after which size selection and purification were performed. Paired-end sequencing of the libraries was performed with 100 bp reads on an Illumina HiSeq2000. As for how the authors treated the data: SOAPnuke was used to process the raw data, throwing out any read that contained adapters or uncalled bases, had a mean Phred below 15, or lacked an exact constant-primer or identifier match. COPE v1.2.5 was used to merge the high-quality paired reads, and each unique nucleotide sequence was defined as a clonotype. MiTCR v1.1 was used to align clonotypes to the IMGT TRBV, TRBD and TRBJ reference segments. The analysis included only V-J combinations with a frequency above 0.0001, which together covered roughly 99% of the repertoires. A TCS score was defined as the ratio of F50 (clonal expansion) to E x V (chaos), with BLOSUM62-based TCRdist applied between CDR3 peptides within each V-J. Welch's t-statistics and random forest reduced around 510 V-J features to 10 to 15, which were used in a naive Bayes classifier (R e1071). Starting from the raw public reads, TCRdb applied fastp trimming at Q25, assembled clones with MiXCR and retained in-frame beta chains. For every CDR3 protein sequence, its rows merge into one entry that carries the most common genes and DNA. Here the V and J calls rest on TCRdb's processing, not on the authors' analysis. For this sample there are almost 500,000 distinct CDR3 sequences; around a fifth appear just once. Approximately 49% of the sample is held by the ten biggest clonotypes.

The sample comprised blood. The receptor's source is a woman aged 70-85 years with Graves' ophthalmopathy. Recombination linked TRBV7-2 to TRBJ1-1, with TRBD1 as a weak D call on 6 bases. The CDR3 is CASSLVGGGGTMNTEAFF. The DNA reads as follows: TGTGCCAGCAGCTTAGTGGGAGGGGGGGGGACTATGAACACTGAAGCTTTCTTT.